This T cell receptor (beta chain) was documented in a study of T cell clonality in common variable immunodeficiency. The study's findings and limits: TCRbeta clonality was increased in CVID versus healthy controls.

The method was immunoSEQ multiplex PCR; TCRdb's version includes in-frame clones alone and lacks a portion of them. This sample carries about 81,000 clones, none of them present only once. The CDR3 covers 16 residues. Germline CDR1 reads SGHRS; CDR2 reads YFSETQ. V shed 0 bases and J 4 bases; nucleotides not matched to a gene: 6. This clone was counted ten times or more. What it binds is unknown. The read ends 3 residues shy of where the CDR3 ends; the end is completed using the germline J gene. Sequencing used peripheral blood mononuclear cells. The TCR was taken from a person aged 18-70 years in good health. This chain uses TRBV5-1 with TRBJ2-2, with 7 positions matching TRBD2. The part of the CDR3 DNA that was read is TGCGCCAGCAGCTTGGCGGAGGGGAGGGGCACCGGGGAG. This translates into CASSLAEGRGTGE. The whole CDR3 is CASSLAEGRGTGELFF.